The rows below give T cell receptor beta chains drawn from one sample of a study of cytomegalovirus exposure and HLA in healthy donors. The assay was immunoSEQ multiplex PCR, and TCRdb's table has in-frame clones only and misses some. This table has 120,000 to 150,000 clones, 65% to 85% appearing once. Sequences were obtained from PBMCs. The receptors were sampled from a male donor in good health and CMV-seronegative. The CDR3 runs from the conserved cysteine through the conserved F or W. The order of the fields is V gene, J gene, D gene, clone size, CDR3 length, CDR3 protein, CDR3 DNA. A D gene is named only where the DNA matches it firmly. Clone size, where shown, is once, few, many, or a class for clones that have expanded.

>TRBV19|TRBJ2-7|TRBD1|-|15
CASSISDRAGYEQYF
TGTGCCAGTAGTATTTCGGACAGGGCTGGCTACGAGCAGTACTTC
>TRBV19|TRBJ1-2|-|-|14
CASSMGWQGFGYTF
TGTGCCAGTAGTATGGGGTGGCAGGGGTTCGGCTACACCTTC
>TRBV19|TRBJ2-3|-|-|11
CASSQGDTQYF
TGTGCCAGTAGTCAGGGAGATACGCAGTATTTT
>TRBV5-6|TRBJ1-1|-|few|12
CASSFLNTEAFF
TGTGCCAGCAGCTTCTTGAACACTGAAGCTTTCTTT
>TRBV7-2|TRBJ1-3|-|-|16
CASSLGGGSHGNTIYF
TGTGCCAGCAGCTTAGGCGGGGGGAGCCATGGAAACACCATATATTTT
>TRBV7-9|TRBJ2-5|TRBD1|-|15
CASSSLGQGLGTQYF
TGTGCCAGCAGCTCCCTCGGACAGGGTCTGGGGACCCAGTACTTC
>TRBV11-3|TRBJ2-7|-|-|13
CASSFGRDYEQYF
TGTGCCAGCAGCTTTGGACGGGACTACGAGCAGTACTTC
>TRBV27|TRBJ1-4|-|-|15
CASSFWGRQGEKLFF
TGTGCCAGCAGTTTCTGGGGGAGGCAAGGAGAAAAACTGTTTTTT
>TRBV4-1|TRBJ2-7|-|-|14
CASSPTGSSYEQYF
TGCGCCAGCAGCCCGACGGGGAGCTCCTACGAGCAGTACTTC
>TRBV18|TRBJ2-1|-|-|15
CASSQSSRGDNEQFF
TGTGCCAGCTCACAATCCTCCCGAGGTGACAATGAGCAGTTCTTC
>TRBV4-3|TRBJ2-5|-|-|13
CASSQGIAETQYF
TGCGCCAGCAGCCAGGGCATCGCGGAGACCCAGTACTTC
>TRBV6-4|TRBJ2-2|-|-|13
CASSTGNTGELFF
TGTGCCAGCAGTACAGGGAACACCGGGGAGCTGTTTTTT
>TRBV30|TRBJ1-1|-|-|16
CAWSGGKLQGRTEAFF
TGTGCCTGGAGTGGCGGAAAGTTACAGGGTCGCACTGAAGCTTTCTTT
>TRBV5-4|TRBJ2-7|-|-|16
CASSFLGAGAPWEQYF
TGTGCCAGCAGCTTCCTGGGGGCAGGGGCCCCGTGGGAGCAGTACTTC
>TRBV15|TRBJ2-3|TRBD2|-|16
CATSRDSGGGSDTQYF
TGTGCCACCAGCAGAGATTCCGGGGGGGGGTCAGATACGCAGTATTTT
>TRBV6-4|TRBJ2-7|-|-|15
CASSEGPEGAYEQYF
TGTGCCAGCAGTGAGGGTCCCGAGGGGGCCTACGAGCAGTACTTC
>TRBV7-9|TRBJ2-7|TRBD1|-|15
CASSSLTGEDYEQYF
TGTGCCAGCAGCTCATTGACAGGGGAGGACTACGAGCAGTACTTC
>TRBV6-5|TRBJ2-1|TRBD2|-|15
CASESGGRSYNEQFF
TGTGCCAGTGAATCGGGAGGCCGCTCCTACAATGAGCAGTTCTTC
>TRBV9|TRBJ1-4|-|-|16
CASSASGGATNEKLFF
TGTGCCAGCAGCGCATCTGGGGGGGCAACTAATGAAAAACTGTTTTTT
>TRBV19|TRBJ2-7|-|-|12
CASSIQGSEQYF
TGTGCCAGTAGTATTCAGGGGTCCGAGCAGTACTTC
>TRBV6-5|TRBJ2-3|TRBD2|-|15
CASRATSGNTDTQYF
TGTGCCAGCAGAGCGACTAGCGGAAACACAGATACGCAGTATTTT
>TRBV6-1|TRBJ2-7|-|-|15
CATGQKLGGSYEQYF
TGTGCCACTGGACAGAAGCTTGGCGGTTCCTACGAGCAGTACTTC
>TRBV30|TRBJ1-1|TRBD1|-|14
CAWSLDRGWTEAFF
TGTGCCTGGAGTCTTGACAGGGGTTGGACTGAAGCTTTCTTT
>TRBV10-3|TRBJ2-7|TRBD1|-|13
CAIRGTDGYEQYF
TGTGCCATCAGAGGGACAGACGGCTACGAGCAGTACTTC
>TRBV19|TRBJ2-1|-|-|17
CASSTGGAIQSYNEQFF
TGTGCCAGTAGTACAGGCGGGGCCATACAATCTTACAATGAGCAGTTCTTC
>TRBV28|TRBJ2-7|-|-|12
CASGAGRREQYF
TGTGCCAGCGGGGCTGGCCGTCGGGAGCAGTACTTC
>TRBV10-1|TRBJ2-7|TRBD1|-|12
CASTDRGYEQYF
TGCGCCAGCACCGACAGGGGGTACGAGCAGTACTTC
>TRBV7-2|TRBJ2-7|-|-|13
CASSPMGAVEQYF
TGTGCCAGCAGCCCCATGGGGGCGGTCGAGCAGTACTTC
>TRBV6-6|TRBJ1-3|-|-|15
CASSYSRGDGNTIYF
TGTGCCAGCAGTTACTCCCGGGGTGACGGAAACACCATATATTTT
>TRBV5-4|TRBJ1-4|TRBD1|-|17
CASSFLGQGTTNEKLFF
TGTGCCAGCAGCTTTTTGGGACAGGGCACAACTAATGAAAAACTGTTTTTT
>TRBV19|TRBJ2-1|TRBD1|-|16
CASSMSGTGRYNEQFF
TGTGCCAGTAGTATGTCCGGGACAGGCCGCTACAATGAGCAGTTCTTC
>TRBV7-9|TRBJ2-3|TRBD2|-|18
CASSTRTSGLSLTDTQYF
TGTGCCAGCAGCACCCGGACTAGCGGCCTATCGCTCACAGATACGCAGTATTTT
>TRBV9|TRBJ2-3|-|-|16
CASSVTEGGSTDTQYF
TGTGCCAGCAGCGTAACGGAGGGGGGGAGCACAGATACGCAGTATTTT
>TRBV2|TRBJ2-5|-|few|14
CASSVRFGGETQYF
TGTGCCAGCAGTGTACGATTCGGTGGAGAGACCCAGTACTTC
>TRBV29-1|TRBJ1-1|TRBD1|-|13
CSTGGQGGIEAFF
TGCAGCACCGGGGGACAGGGGGGAATTGAAGCTTTCTTT
>TRBV27|TRBJ2-2|-|-|14
CASSAGLNTGELFF
TGTGCCAGCAGTGCCGGACTAAACACCGGGGAGCTGTTTTTT
>TRBV4-3|TRBJ2-5|TRBD2|few|16
CASSQGLAGHQETQYF
TGCGCCAGCAGCCAAGGTCTAGCGGGTCACCAAGAGACCCAGTACTTC
>TRBV27|TRBJ2-2|TRBD2|-|14
CASTRTSGSGELFF
TGTGCCAGCACCCGGACTAGCGGGAGCGGGGAGCTGTTTTTT
>TRBV19|TRBJ2-6|-|-|13
CASSESGANVLTF
TGTGCCAGTAGTGAGTCTGGGGCCAACGTCCTGACTTTC
>TRBV27|TRBJ2-7|-|-|11
CASSWHNEQYF
TGTGCCAGCAGTTGGCACAACGAGCAGTACTTC
>TRBV29-1|TRBJ2-7|-|-|13
CSVEESPGYEQYF
TGCAGCGTTGAAGAAAGTCCCGGCTACGAGCAGTACTTC
>TRBV28|TRBJ2-5|TRBD2|-|12
CASGTIQETQYF
TGTGCCAGCGGGACTATTCAAGAGACCCAGTACTTC